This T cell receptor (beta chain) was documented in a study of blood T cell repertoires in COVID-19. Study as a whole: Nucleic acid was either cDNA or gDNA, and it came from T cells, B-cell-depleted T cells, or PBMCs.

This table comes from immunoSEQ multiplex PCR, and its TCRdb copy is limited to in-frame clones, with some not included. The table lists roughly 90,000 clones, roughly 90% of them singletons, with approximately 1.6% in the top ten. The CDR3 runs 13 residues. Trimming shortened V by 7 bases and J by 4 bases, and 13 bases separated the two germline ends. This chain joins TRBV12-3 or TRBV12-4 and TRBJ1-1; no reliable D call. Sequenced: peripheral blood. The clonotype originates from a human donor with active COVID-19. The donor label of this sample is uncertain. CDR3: CASTYFEGTEAFF. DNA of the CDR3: TGTGCCAGCACCTACTTTGAGGGCACTGAAGCTTTCTTT.